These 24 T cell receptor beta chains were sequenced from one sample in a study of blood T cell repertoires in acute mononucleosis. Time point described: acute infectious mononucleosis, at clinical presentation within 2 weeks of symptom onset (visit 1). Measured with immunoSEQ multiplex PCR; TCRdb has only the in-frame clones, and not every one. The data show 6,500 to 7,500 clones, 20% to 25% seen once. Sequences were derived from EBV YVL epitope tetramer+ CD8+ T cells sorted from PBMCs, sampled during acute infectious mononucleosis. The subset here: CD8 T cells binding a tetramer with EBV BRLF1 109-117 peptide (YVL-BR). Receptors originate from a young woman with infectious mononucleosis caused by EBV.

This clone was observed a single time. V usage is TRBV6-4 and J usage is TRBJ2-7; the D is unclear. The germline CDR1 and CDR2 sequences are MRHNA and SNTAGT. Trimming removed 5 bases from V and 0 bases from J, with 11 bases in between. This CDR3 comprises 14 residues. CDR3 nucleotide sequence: TGTGCCAGCAGTTATGGCGTAAACTCCTACGAGCAGTACTTC. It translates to CASSYGVNSYEQYF.

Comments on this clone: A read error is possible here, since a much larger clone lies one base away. The CDR3 protein is CASSFGSGSPQGQFF. For the CDR3, the DNA is TGTGCCAGCAGCTTTGGTAGCGGGAGCCCCCAGGGGCAGTTCTTC. The V gene is TRBV5-8, the J gene TRBJ2-1, with 9 bases lining up with TRBD2. CDR1 and CDR2 (germline): SGHTS, YDEGEE. The CDR3 is 15 amino acids. The V and J ends lost 2 bases and 12 bases, in that order; junction bases with no gene match: 12.

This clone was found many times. The CDR3 is CASSLSGAGDQPQHF. The DNA for the CDR3 is TGTGCCAGCAGCTTATCGGGGGCCGGGGATCAGCCCCAGCATTTT. The chain couples TRBV7-2 to TRBJ1-5; the D gene is possibly TRBD1 (6 bases). CDR1 and CDR2 from the germline V gene are SGHTA and FQGNSA. V was cut by 2 bases and J by 5 bases, with 13 bases left in between. The CDR3 runs to 15 residues.

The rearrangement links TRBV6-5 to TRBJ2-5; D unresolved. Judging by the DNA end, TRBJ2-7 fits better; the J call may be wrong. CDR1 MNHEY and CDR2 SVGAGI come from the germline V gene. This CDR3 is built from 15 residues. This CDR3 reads CASSLAGPSSYEQYF. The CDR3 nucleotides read TGTGCCAGCAGCCTCGCCGGGCCAAGCTCCTACGAGCAGTACTTC.

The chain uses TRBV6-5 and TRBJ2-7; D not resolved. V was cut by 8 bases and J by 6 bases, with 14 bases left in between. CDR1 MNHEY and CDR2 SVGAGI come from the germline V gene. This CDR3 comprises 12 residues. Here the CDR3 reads CASLSLAGEQYF. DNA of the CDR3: TGTGCCAGCCTTTCCTTGGCCGGCGAGCAGTACTTC.

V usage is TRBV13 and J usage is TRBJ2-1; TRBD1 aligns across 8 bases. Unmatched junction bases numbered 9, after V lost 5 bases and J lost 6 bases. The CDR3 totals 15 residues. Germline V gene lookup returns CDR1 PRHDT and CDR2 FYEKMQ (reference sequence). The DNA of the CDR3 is TGTGCCAGCAGCCCCGACCCGACAGGGGTCAATGAGCAGTTCTTC. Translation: CASSPDPTGVNEQFF.

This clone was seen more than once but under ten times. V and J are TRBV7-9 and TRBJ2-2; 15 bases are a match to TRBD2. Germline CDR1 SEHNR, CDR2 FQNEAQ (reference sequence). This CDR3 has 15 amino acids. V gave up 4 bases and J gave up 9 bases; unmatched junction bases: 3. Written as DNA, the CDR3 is TGTGCCAGCAGCTCAGGACTAGCGGGAGGGTGGGAGCTGTTTTTT. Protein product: CASSSGLAGGWELFF. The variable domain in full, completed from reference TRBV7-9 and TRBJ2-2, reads DTGVSQNPRHKITKRGQNVTFRCDPISEHNRLYWYRQTLGQGPEFLTYFQNEAQLEKSRLLSDRFSAERPKGSFSTLEIQRTEQGDSAMYLCASSSGLAGGWELFFGEGSRLTVL.

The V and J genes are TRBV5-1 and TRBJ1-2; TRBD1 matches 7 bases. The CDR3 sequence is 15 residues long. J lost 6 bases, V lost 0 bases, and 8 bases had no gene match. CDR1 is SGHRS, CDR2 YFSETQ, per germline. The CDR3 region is CASSLAGRGPNGYTF. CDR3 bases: TGCGCCAGCAGCTTGGCCGGGAGGGGGCCAAATGGCTACACCTTC.

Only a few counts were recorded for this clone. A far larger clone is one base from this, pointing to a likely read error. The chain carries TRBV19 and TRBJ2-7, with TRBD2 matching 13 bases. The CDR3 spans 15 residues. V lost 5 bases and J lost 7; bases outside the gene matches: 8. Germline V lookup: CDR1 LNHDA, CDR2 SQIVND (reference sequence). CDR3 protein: CASSLGLAGEGEQYF. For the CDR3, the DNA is TGTGCCAGTAGTTTAGGACTAGCGGGAGAGGGTGAGCAGTACTTC.

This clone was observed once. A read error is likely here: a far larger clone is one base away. CDR3 nucleotides: TGTGCCAGCAGCCCCGGGATAGAGGGGGGCTACGAGCAGTACTTC. Residues: CASSPGIEGGYEQYF. This chain links TRBV7-6 with TRBJ2-7; the D call may be TRBD1 or TRBD2 (6 bases each). The CDR3 extends over 15 amino acids. Germline V gene data show CDR1 as SGHVS and CDR2 as FNYEAQ. The germline V and J ends were trimmed by 5 bases and 3 bases, with 17 bases remaining between them.

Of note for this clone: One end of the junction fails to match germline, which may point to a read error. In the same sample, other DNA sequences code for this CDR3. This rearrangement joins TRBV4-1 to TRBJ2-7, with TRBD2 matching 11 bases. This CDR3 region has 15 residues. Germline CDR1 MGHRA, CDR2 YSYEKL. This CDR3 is CASSTYSGRATEQYF. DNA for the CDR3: TGTGCCAGCAGCACATATAGCGGGAGGGCCACCGAGCAGTACTTC.

DNA for the CDR3: TGTGCCAGCAGCTCCCCGGGACAGGGGAATCAGCCCCAGCATTTT. Residues: CASSSPGQGNQPQHF. This chain links TRBV11-3 with TRBJ1-5; 10 nucleotides match TRBD1. Germline V gene data show CDR1 as SGHNT and CDR2 as YENEEA. The CDR3 has 15 residues. V was pared by 4 bases and J by 4 bases, with 4 bases of the junction left unmatched.

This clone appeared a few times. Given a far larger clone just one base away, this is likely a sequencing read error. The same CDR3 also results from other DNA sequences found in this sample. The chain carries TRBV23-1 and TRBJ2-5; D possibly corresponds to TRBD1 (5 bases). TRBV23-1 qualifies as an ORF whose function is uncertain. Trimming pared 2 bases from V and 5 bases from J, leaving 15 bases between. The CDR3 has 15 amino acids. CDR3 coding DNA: TGCGCCAGCAGTCAAGATCAGGGTAACCGGGAGACCCAGTACTTC. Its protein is CASSQDQGNRETQYF.

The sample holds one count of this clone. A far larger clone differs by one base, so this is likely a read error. For the CDR3, the DNA is TGTGCCAACAGTTTGGACACCACGAGCTCCTACAATGAGCAGTTCTTC. Protein sequence: CANSLDTTSSYNEQFF. The chain carries TRBV27 and TRBJ2-1; D is perhaps TRBD1 (5 bases). Germline V gene data show CDR1 as MNHEY and CDR2 as SMNVEV (reference sequence). The CDR3 length is 16 residues.

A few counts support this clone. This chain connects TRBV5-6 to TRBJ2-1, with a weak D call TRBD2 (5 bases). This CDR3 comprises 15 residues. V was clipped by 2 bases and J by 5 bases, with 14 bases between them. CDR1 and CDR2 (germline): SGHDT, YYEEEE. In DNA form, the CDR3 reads TGTGCCAGCAGCTTCACGCGGGCAGGCGACAATGAGCAGTTCTTC. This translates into CASSFTRAGDNEQFF. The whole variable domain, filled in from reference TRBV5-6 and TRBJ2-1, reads DAGVTQSPTHLIKTRGQQVTLRCSPKSGHDTVSWYQQALGQGPQFIFQYYEEEERQRGNFPDRFSGHQFPNYSSELNVNALLLGDSALYLCASSFTRAGDNEQFFGPGTRLTVL.

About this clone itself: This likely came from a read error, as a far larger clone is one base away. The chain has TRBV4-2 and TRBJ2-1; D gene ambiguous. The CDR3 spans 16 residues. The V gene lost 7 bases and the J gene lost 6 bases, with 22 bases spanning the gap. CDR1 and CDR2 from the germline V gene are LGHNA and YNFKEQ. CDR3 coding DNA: TGTGCCAGCACCATAGGATCAGCCTCTTACATCAATGAGCAGTTCTTC. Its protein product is CASTIGSASYINEQFF.

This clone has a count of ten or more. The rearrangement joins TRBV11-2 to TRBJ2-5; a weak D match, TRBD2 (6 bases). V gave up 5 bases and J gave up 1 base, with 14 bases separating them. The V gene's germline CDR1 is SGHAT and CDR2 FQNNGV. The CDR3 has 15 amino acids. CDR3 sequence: CASSPYLGGQETQYF. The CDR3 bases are TGTGCCAGCAGCCCTTATTTGGGGGGCCAAGAGACCCAGTACTTC. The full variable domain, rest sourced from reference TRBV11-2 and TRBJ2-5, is EAGVAQSPRYKIIEKRQSVAFWCNPISGHATLYWYQQILGQGPKLLIQFQNNGVVDDSQLPKDRFSAERLKGVDSTLKIQPAKLEDSAVYLCASSPYLGGQETQYFGPGTRLLVL.

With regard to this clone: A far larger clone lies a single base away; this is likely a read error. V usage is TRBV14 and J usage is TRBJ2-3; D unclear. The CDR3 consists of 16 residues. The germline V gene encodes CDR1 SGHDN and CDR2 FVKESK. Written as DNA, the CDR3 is TGTGCCAGCGGCCAAGGGTGGTTTCCTCGCGCAGATACGCAGTATTTT. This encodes CASGQGWFPRADTQYF.

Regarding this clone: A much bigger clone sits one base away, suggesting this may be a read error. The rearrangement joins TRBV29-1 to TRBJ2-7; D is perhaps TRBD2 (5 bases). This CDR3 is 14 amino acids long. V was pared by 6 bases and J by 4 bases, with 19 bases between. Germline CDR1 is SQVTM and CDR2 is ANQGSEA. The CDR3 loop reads CSVSLFRRGYEQYF. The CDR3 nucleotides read TGCAGCGTCAGCCTCTTTCGACGGGGTTACGAGCAGTACTTC.

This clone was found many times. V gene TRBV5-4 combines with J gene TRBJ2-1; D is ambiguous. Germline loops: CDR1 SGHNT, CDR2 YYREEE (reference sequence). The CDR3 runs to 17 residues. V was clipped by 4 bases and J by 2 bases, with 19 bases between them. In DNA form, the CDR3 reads TGTGCCAGCAGCCCGGCCCTCCCGGAAAGCCCCTACAATGAGCAGTTCTTC. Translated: CASSPALPESPYNEQFF. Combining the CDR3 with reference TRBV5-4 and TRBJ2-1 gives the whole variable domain ETGVTQSPTHLIKTRGQQVTLRCSSQSGHNTVSWYQQALGQGPQFIFQYYREEENGRGNFPPRFSGLQFPNYSSELNVNALELDDSALYLCASSPALPESPYNEQFFGPGTRLTVL.

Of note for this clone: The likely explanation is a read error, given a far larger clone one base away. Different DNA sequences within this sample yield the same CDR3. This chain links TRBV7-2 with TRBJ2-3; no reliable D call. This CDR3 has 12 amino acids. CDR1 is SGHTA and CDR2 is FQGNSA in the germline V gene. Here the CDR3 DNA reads TGTGCCAGCAGCTCACCCTCCGGTACGCAGTATTTC. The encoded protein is CASSSPSGTQYF.

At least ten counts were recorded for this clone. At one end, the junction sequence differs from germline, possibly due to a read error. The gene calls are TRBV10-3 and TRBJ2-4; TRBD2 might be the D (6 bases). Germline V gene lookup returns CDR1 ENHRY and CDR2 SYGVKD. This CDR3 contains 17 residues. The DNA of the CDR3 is TGTGCCAGCAGTTTAGGCTGGGGGGACGAGACCAAAAACATTCAGTACTTC. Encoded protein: CASSLGWGDETKNIQYF.

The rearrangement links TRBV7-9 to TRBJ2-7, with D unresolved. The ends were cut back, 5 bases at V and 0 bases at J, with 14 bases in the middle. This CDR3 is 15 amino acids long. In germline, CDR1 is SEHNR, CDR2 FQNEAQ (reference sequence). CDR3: CASSLAGPSSYEQYF. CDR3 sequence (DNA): TGTGCCAGCAGCCTCGCCGGGCCAAGCTCCTACGAGCAGTACTTC.

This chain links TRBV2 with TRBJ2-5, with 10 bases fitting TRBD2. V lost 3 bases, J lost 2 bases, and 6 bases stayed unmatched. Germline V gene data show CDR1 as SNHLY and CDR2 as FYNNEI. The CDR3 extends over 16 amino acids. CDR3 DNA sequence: TGTGCCAGCAGTGACTCACCACTAGCGGGGCAAGAGACCCAGTACTTC. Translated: CASSDSPLAGQETQYF. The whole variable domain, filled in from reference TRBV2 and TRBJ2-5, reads EPEVTQTPSHQVTQMGQEVILRCVPISNHLYFYWYRQILGQKVEFLVSFYNNEISEKSEIFDDQFSVERPDGSNFTLKIRSTKLEDSAMYFCASSDSPLAGQETQYFGPGTRLLVL.